The clone carrying this TCR beta chain came up once. This sample stems from a study of blood T cell repertoires in COVID-19. Those enrolled, adults aged roughly 18 to 100 years, came from 20 to 25 US areas. Sequencing used immunoSEQ multiplex PCR; TCRdb keeps in-frame clones, though not all of them. Of about 330,000 clones listed, roughly 87% were seen once; the top ten hold 5.5% to 7%. The CDR3 length is 14 residues. Trimming took off 3 bases at V and 6 bases at J, with 11 bases between the two ends. From germline, CDR1 is LNHDA and CDR2 SQIVND (reference sequence). Sequenced input: PBMCs or T cells enriched from blood (not recorded which). This receptor was identified in a woman aged 30 to 39 who had recovered from COVID-19. The chain recombines TRBV19 with TRBJ2-2; D is possibly TRBD2 (6 bases). The CDR3 is CASSISGDAGELFF. The CDR3 nucleotides are TGTGCCAGTAGTATCTCGGGGGACGCCGGGGAGCTGTTTTTT.